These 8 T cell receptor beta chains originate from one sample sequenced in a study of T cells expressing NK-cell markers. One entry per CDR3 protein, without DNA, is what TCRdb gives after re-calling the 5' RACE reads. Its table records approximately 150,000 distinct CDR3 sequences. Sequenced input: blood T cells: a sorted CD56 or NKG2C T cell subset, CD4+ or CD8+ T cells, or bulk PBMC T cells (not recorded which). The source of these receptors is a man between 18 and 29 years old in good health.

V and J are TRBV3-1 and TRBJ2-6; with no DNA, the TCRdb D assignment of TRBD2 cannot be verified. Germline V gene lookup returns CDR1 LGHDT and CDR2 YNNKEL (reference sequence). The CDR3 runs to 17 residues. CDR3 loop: CASRNGLHFTGANVLTF.

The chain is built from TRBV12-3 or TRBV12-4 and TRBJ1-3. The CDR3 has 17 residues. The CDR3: CASSSLPDYYSGNTIYF.

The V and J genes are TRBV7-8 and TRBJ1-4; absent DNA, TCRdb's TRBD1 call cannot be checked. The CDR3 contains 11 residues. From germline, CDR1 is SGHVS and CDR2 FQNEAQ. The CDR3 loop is CASSLSGTLFF.

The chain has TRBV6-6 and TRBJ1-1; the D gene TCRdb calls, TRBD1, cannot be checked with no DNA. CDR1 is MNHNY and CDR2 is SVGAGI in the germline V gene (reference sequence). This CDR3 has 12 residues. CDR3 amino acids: CASAPDRVGAFF.

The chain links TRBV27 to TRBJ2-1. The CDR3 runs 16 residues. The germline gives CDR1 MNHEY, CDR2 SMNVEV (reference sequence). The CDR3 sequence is CASSLITGNSYNEQFF.

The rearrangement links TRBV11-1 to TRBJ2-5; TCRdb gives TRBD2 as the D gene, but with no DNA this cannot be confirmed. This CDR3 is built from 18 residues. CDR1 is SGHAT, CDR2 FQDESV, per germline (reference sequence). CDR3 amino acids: CASSYSSGRANPVETQYF. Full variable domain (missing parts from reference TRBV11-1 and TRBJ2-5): EAEVAQSPRYKITEKSQAVAFWCDPISGHATLYWYRQILGQGPELLVQFQDESVVDDSQLPKDRFSAERLKGVDSTLKIQPAELGDSAMYLCASSYSSGRANPVETQYFGPGTRLLVL.

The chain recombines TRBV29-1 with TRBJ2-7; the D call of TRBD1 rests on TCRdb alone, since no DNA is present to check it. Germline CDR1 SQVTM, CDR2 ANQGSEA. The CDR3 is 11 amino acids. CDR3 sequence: CSVGDGYEQYF.

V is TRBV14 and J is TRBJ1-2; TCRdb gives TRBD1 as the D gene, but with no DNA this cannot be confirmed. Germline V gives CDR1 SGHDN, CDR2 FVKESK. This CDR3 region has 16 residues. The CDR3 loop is CASSQDRAGLPYGYTF.